Below, 30 T cell receptor beta chains from the same sample are listed, as sequenced in a study of T cell responses to AZD1222 COVID-19 vaccine. Measured with immunoSEQ multiplex PCR; TCRdb has only the in-frame clones, and not every one. The repertoire consists of over 150,000 clones, with about 93% occurring once and the leading ten covering about 1%. The sample consisted of peripheral blood, taken 28 days after the second AZD1222 dose. The source of these receptors is an adult who received the AZD1222 COVID-19 vaccine.

As for this clone: Mismatch with germline at one junction end may stem from a read error. The CDR3 spells CASREEGWFRTGELFF. CDR3 bases: TGTGCCAGCAGAGAAGAGGGGTGGTTTAGGACCGGGGAGCTGTTTTTT. The chain employs TRBV2 and TRBJ2-2; D tentatively reads TRBD1 or TRBD2 (5 bases each). Per the germline V gene, CDR1 is SNHLY and CDR2 is FYNNEI. The CDR3 loop spans 16 amino acids.

The chain combines TRBV6-5 with TRBJ1-5, with no clear D. Trimming took 5 bases from V and 5 from J, leaving 13 bases between them. Germline values: CDR1 MNHEY, CDR2 SVGAGI. This CDR3 has 14 amino acids. In DNA, the CDR3 is TGTGCCAGCAGTACCCCAGCCTCCTATCAGCCCCAGCATTTT. Translation gives CASSTPASYQPQHF.

The chain has TRBV2 and TRBJ2-1, with 8 nucleotides matching TRBD1. This CDR3 spans 13 amino acids. Germline CDR1 SNHLY, CDR2 FYNNEI. Losses at the gene ends were 8 bases for V and 8 bases for J; bases not matched to a gene: 8. The CDR3 coding sequence is TGTGCCAGCCCGGACAGGGTCTTCGATGAGCAGTTCTTC. It yields the protein CASPDRVFDEQFF.

CDR3 DNA sequence: TGTGCCAGCAGAAGGGGCTCTTCTGGAAACACCATATATTTT. Protein sequence: CASRRGSSGNTIYF. This chain connects TRBV6-5 to TRBJ1-3, with D possibly matching TRBD1 (5 bases). Germline V gene lookup returns CDR1 MNHEY and CDR2 SVGAGI. The V gene lost 6 bases and the J gene lost 1 base, with 10 bases spanning the gap. CDR3 length: 14 amino acids.

CDR3 nucleotide sequence: TGTGCCAGCAGTTTAGGAACCGGGACAAACTATGGCTACACCTTC. Its translation is CASSLGTGTNYGYTF. The genes are TRBV28 and TRBJ1-2; the D gene is possibly TRBD1 (6 bases). V was shortened by 2 bases and J by 2 bases, with 12 bases between the two germline ends. This CDR3 is built from 15 residues. Germline V lookup: CDR1 MDHEN, CDR2 SYDVKM.

The gene calls are TRBV2 and TRBJ2-6, with TRBD1 identical over 7 bases. The CDR3 extends over 18 amino acids. After removal of 6 bases from V and 2 bases from J, the junction contained 13 bases not matched to a gene. Germline assignment: CDR1 SNHLY and CDR2 FYNNEI. The CDR3: CASSSTPTGWAGANVLTF. The CDR3 DNA follows: TGTGCCAGCAGCTCCACCCCGACAGGGTGGGCTGGGGCCAACGTCCTGACTTTC.

The chain has TRBV5-1 and TRBJ1-2; D is unclear. The CDR3 contains 15 residues. V was trimmed by 4 bases and J by 4 bases, leaving 17 bases between them. CDR1 is SGHRS, CDR2 YFSETQ, per germline. This CDR3 is CASSLPEGGIYGYTF. As DNA, the CDR3 is TGCGCCAGCAGCCTACCTGAGGGAGGGATCTATGGCTACACCTTC.

The chain is built from TRBV10-3 and TRBJ2-1, with D possibly TRBD1 on 6 matching bases. This CDR3 spans 13 amino acids. Trimming took 5 bases from V and 6 from J, leaving 11 bases between them. Per the germline V gene, CDR1 is ENHRY and CDR2 is SYGVKD. The CDR3 region has the DNA TGTGCCATCAGTAAATTGGACAGCAATGAGCAGTTCTTC. This translates into CAISKLDSNEQFF.

The CDR3 here is CASSQTRGRDGYTF. CDR3 in DNA: TGTGCCAGCAGCCAAACCAGGGGGCGCGATGGCTACACCTTC. The rearrangement uses TRBV4-2 and TRBJ1-2; 8 bases fit TRBD1. The V and J ends lost 2 bases and 6 bases, in that order; junction bases with no gene match: 5. CDR1 and CDR2 from the germline V gene are LGHNA and YNFKEQ. There are 14 residues in the CDR3.

The chain is built from TRBV6-1 and TRBJ2-3; TRBD2 agrees at 10 bases. This CDR3 comprises 15 residues. V shed 4 bases and J 2 bases; nucleotides not matched to a gene: 3. In germline, CDR1 is MNHNS, CDR2 SASEGT. CDR3 bases: TGTGCCAGCAGTGGAGCGGGGGGGACCACAGATACGCAGTATTTT. Encoded protein: CASSGAGGTTDTQYF.

This chain joins TRBV18 and TRBJ1-1, with D possibly TRBD1 on 6 matching bases. Germline V gives CDR1 KGHSH, CDR2 LQKENI. V was trimmed by 3 bases and J by 6 bases, leaving 17 bases between them. This CDR3 contains 15 residues. CDR3 sequence reads: CASSPYRAEHSEAFF. CDR3 bases: TGTGCCAGCTCACCTTACAGGGCTGAACACTCTGAAGCTTTCTTT.

The chain carries TRBV2 and TRBJ1-1; D call uncertain. CDR1 is SNHLY and CDR2 is FYNNEI in the germline V gene. Trimming took off 4 bases at V and 1 base at J, with 10 bases between the two ends. The CDR3 covers 14 residues. The CDR3 nucleotides are TGTGCCAGCAGTGCGGAGGCAAAGAACACTGAAGCTTTCTTT. It yields the protein CASSAEAKNTEAFF.

This sequence joins TRBV5-1 and TRBJ2-7, with D perhaps TRBD1 (7 bases). This CDR3 has 14 residues. The ends were cut back, 5 bases at V and 7 bases at J, with 19 bases in the middle. The V gene's germline CDR1 is SGHRS and CDR2 YFSETQ. The CDR3 nucleotides are TGCGCCAGCAGGCTGGAGGAGGGGGCGCGAGAGCAGTACTTC. It translates to CASRLEEGAREQYF.

The rearrangement joins TRBV7-2 to TRBJ1-3; D is unclear. The length of the CDR3 is 16 residues. Germline assignment: CDR1 SGHTA and CDR2 FQGNSA. The germline V and J ends were trimmed by 1 base and 0 bases, with 10 bases remaining between them. The CDR3 DNA is TGTGCCAGCAGCTTAGTCTGGCGGGGCTCTGGAAACACCATATATTTT. Its protein is CASSLVWRGSGNTIYF.

This sequence joins TRBV18 and TRBJ2-5, with 9 bases aligning to TRBD2. This CDR3 region has 13 residues. V trimming: 5 bases; J trimming: 5 bases; junction bases outside the gene matches: 3. Per the germline V gene, CDR1 is KGHSH and CDR2 is LQKENI. CDR3 DNA: TGTGCCAGCTCAGGGACTAGCACGGAGACCCAGTACTTC. This gives the protein CASSGTSTETQYF.

This clone has more than one count but fewer than ten. This chain links TRBV7-2 with TRBJ1-3; D not resolved. The CDR3 is 18 amino acids. V shed 5 bases and J shed 1 base, with 21 bases lying between them. Per germline, CDR1 SGHTA and CDR2 FQGNSA. The DNA for the CDR3 is TGTGCCAGCAGCCCGGGCCTGCGATCGGGCGTATCTGGAAACACCATATATTTT. It translates to CASSPGLRSGVSGNTIYF.

The chain joins TRBV24-1 to TRBJ2-7; no clear D gene. Trimming left V 5 bases short and J 2 bases short, with 9 bases between. Per germline, CDR1 KGHDR and CDR2 SFDVKD. The CDR3 runs 13 residues. The CDR3 DNA sequence: TGTGCCACCAGTGGTCCGCCCACCTACGAGCAGTACTTC. Protein sequence: CATSGPPTYEQYF.

The rearrangement uses TRBV11-2 and TRBJ2-7; possible D gene TRBD2, 6 bases. The CDR3 has 14 residues. CDR1 is SGHAT and CDR2 is FQNNGV in the germline V gene. Trimming cost V 1 base and J 2 bases, with 9 bases left between them. The CDR3 protein is CASSLGLEPYEQYF. In DNA, the CDR3 is TGTGCCAGCAGCTTAGGACTAGAGCCCTACGAGCAGTACTTC.

This chain connects TRBV3-1 (or the pseudogene TRBV3-2) to TRBJ1-1; D perhaps matches TRBD1 (6 bases). Germline CDR1 LGHDT, CDR2 YNNKEL (reference sequence). V lost 2 bases and J 2 bases, leaving 9 bases between the germline ends. The CDR3 extends over 14 amino acids. The CDR3 nucleotides are TGTGCCAGCAGCCAATCAGGGGTTAACACTGAAGCTTTCTTT. The encoded protein is CASSQSGVNTEAFF.

This rearrangement joins TRBV9 to TRBJ2-3, with 9 nucleotides matching TRBD2. V was clipped by 6 bases and J by 1 base; unmatched bases: 9. CDR1 is SGDLS, CDR2 YYNGEE, per germline. CDR3 length: 16 residues. CDR3 loop: CASNGRAGGRTDTQYF. DNA for the CDR3: TGTGCCAGCAACGGAAGAGCGGGGGGCCGCACAGATACGCAGTATTTT.

This clone came up a few times. For the CDR3, the DNA is TGTGCCGCTAAGAGTTATGGAAACACCATATATTTT. Translating gives CAAKSYGNTIYF. The chain employs TRBV6-5 and TRBJ1-3; unclear D gene. Germline V gene data show CDR1 as MNHEY and CDR2 as SVGAGI. CDR3 length equals 12 residues. V was trimmed by 11 bases and J by 3 bases, leaving 11 bases between them.

The chain is built from TRBV19 and TRBJ2-1, with TRBD2 identical over 12 bases. V lost 7 bases to trimming and J lost 4 bases; unmatched junction nucleotides: 5. Looked up from germline, CDR1 is LNHDA and CDR2 is SQIVND (reference sequence). CDR3 size: 15 residues. CDR3 bases: TGTGCCAGTACTACCGGGACTAGCGGGTACAATGAGCAGTTCTTC. Its protein product is CASTTGTSGYNEQFF.

The V gene is TRBV7-9, the J gene TRBJ1-2; TRBD1 matches at 7 bases. The V gene end was trimmed by 4 bases and the J gene end by 1 base; junction bases not matched to a gene: 6. The CDR3 contains 15 residues. CDR1 and CDR2 (germline): SEHNR, FQNEAQ (reference sequence). The CDR3 sequence: CASSSKAGGNYGYTF. The CDR3 DNA is TGTGCCAGCAGCTCCAAGGCAGGGGGTAACTATGGCTACACCTTC.

The chain is built from TRBV7-8 and TRBJ1-4; weak D call: TRBD1 (5 bases). CDR3 size: 11 residues. Trimming pared 6 bases from V and 13 bases from J, leaving 12 bases between. Germline CDR1 SGHVS, CDR2 FQNEAQ. The CDR3 loop reads CASRSRGRLFF. The CDR3 DNA sequence: TGTGCCAGCAGGTCCCGGGGCAGACTGTTTTTT.

This rearrangement joins TRBV5-1 to TRBJ2-5, with a weak D call TRBD1 (6 bases). Trimming shortened V by 2 bases and J by 3 bases, and 8 bases separated the two germline ends. The germline V gene encodes CDR1 SGHRS and CDR2 YFSETQ. The CDR3 loop spans 13 amino acids. CDR3 region: CASSFGQKETQYF. The CDR3 region has the DNA TGCGCCAGCAGCTTCGGACAGAAAGAGACCCAGTACTTC. Looking up the rest from reference TRBV5-1 and TRBJ2-5 gives the full variable domain: KAGVTQTPRYLIKTRGQQVTLSCSPISGHRSVSWYQQTPGQGLQFLFEYFSETQRNKGNFPGRFSGRQFSNSRSEMNVSTLELGDSALYLCASSFGQKETQYFGPGTRLLVL.

The chain is built from TRBV5-1 and TRBJ2-5, with TRBD1 matching 7 bases. Germline V CDR1 and CDR2: SGHRS, YFSETQ. CDR3 length: 13 residues. V dropped 4 bases and J dropped 8; count of bases not matched to a gene: 8. The CDR3 region has the DNA TGCGCCAGCAGCCCCGGGACAGACTCCACCCAGTACTTC. It yields the protein CASSPGTDSTQYF.

V gene TRBV9 combines with J gene TRBJ1-6, with 10 bases identical to TRBD1. With V trimmed by 2 bases and J by 6 bases, 2 bases remained unmatched. CDR3 size: 15 residues. Germline lookup yields CDR1 SGDLS and CDR2 YYNGEE. DNA for the CDR3: TGTGCCAGCAGCGTGGGACAGGGGAGTAATTCACCCCTCCACTTT. This encodes CASSVGQGSNSPLHF.

The J gene is TRBJ2-1, the V gene TRBV19, with D possibly TRBD1 on 6 matching bases. Looked up from germline, CDR1 is LNHDA and CDR2 is SQIVND (reference sequence). This CDR3 is built from 14 residues. Trimming removed 5 bases from V and 7 bases from J, with 15 bases in between. Here the CDR3 reads CASSSLDRYNEQFF. Written as DNA, the CDR3 is TGTGCCAGTAGTTCCTTAGACAGGTATAATGAGCAGTTCTTC.

The chain links TRBV5-1 to TRBJ1-4; a weak D match, TRBD1 (6 bases). The CDR3 is 15 amino acids. The germline V and J ends were trimmed by 4 bases and 5 bases, with 15 bases remaining between them. The germline CDR1 and CDR2 sequences are SGHRS and YFSETQ. This chain's CDR3 is CASSPTGAANEKLFF. CDR3 coding DNA: TGCGCCAGCAGCCCCACGGGGGCCGCGAATGAAAAACTGTTTTTT.

The chain joins TRBV6-5 to TRBJ1-5; weak D call: TRBD1 (5 bases). Germline V CDR1 and CDR2: MNHEY, SVGAGI. V was pared by 2 bases and J by 9 bases, with 11 bases between. The CDR3 totals 13 residues. Here the CDR3 DNA reads TGTGCCAGCAGTTACGGGGACTTTATGCCCCAGCATTTT. Its protein is CASSYGDFMPQHF.